Listed here are 25 T cell receptor beta chains from one sample, sequenced in a study of neoadjuvant anti-PD-1 for oral cavity cancer. The time point is: after neoadjuvant nivolumab, at surgical resection. Clones were sequenced by immunoSEQ multiplex PCR, and TCRdb holds only the in-frame ones, with some missing. Here the sample spans some 15,000 clones, about 44% being singletons. Sequenced material: tumor tissue, taken after nivolumab (anti-PD-1) treatment. The receptors stem from a person aged 35-79 years with oral cavity squamous cell carcinoma.

This chain joins TRBV29-1 and TRBJ2-1, with D tentatively TRBD2 (7 bases). Germline values: CDR1 SQVTM, CDR2 ANQGSEA. The CDR3 has 13 amino acids. As DNA, the CDR3 is TGCACCGCGGGGAGGGCAGGGGTGGGTGAGCAGTTCTTC. This translates into CTAGRAGVGEQFF.

This clone was seen more than once but under ten times. V and J are TRBV27 and TRBJ2-1, with 8 bases matching TRBD1. The germline gives CDR1 MNHEY, CDR2 SMNVEV (reference sequence). The CDR3 consists of 15 residues. The junction had 4 bases not matched to a gene; V was cut back by 6 bases and J by 0 bases. The CDR3 region has the DNA TGTGCCAGCAGCGCCGGACAGGGCTCCTACAATGAGCAGTTCTTC. Protein: CASSAGQGSYNEQFF.

The sample holds a few counts of this clone. This chain uses TRBV7-2 with TRBJ2-5, with TRBD1 as a possible D gene (5 bases). The length of the CDR3 is 13 residues. V was pared by 6 bases and J by 3 bases, with 11 bases between. Germline CDR1 is SGHTA and CDR2 is FQGNSA. The CDR3 nucleotides read TGTGCCAGCAGTTTTACCAGGGAAGAGACCCAGTACTTC. Its translation: CASSFTREETQYF.

The CDR3 reads CASGSLKGAGQPQHF. CDR3 bases: TGTGCTAGTGGTTCCCTGAAGGGGGCTGGTCAGCCCCAGCATTTT. The rearrangement uses TRBV12-5 and TRBJ1-5; TRBD1 agrees at 7 bases. Per the germline V gene, CDR1 is LGHNT and CDR2 is FRNRAP. With V trimmed by 4 bases and J by 6 bases, 9 bases remained unmatched. CDR3 size: 15 residues.

In this sample, this clone turned up a few times. The chain joins TRBV29-1 to TRBJ2-3, with D hard to call. V lost 3 bases to trimming and J lost 4 bases, with 14 bases between them. Germline CDR1 and CDR2: SQVTM and ANQGSEA. This CDR3 has 14 residues. CDR3: CSVDSSSGADTQYF. CDR3 DNA: TGCAGCGTTGATAGTAGCAGTGGGGCAGATACGCAGTATTTT.

The chain couples TRBV5-4 to TRBJ1-5, with TRBD1 as a possible D gene (5 bases). Germline CDR1 reads SGHNT; CDR2 reads YYREEE (reference sequence). The V end was cut by 2 bases, the J end by 3 bases, with 12 bases between. The CDR3 is 15 amino acids. The DNA of the CDR3 is TGTGCCAGCAGCTTCAGGGTTGGGAACAATCAGCCCCAGCATTTT. It yields the protein CASSFRVGNNQPQHF.

The chain couples TRBV6-1 to TRBJ1-6, with TRBD1 matching 9 bases. V lost 5 bases, J lost 14 bases, and 10 bases stayed unmatched. The CDR3 is 14 amino acids. Germline values: CDR1 MNHNS, CDR2 SASEGT. The CDR3: CASSIEGQGLSLHF. DNA of the CDR3: TGTGCCAGCAGTATAGAGGGACAGGGATTATCCCTCCACTTT.

This rearrangement joins TRBV5-1 to TRBJ1-2, with 9 positions matching TRBD1. Trimming took 6 bases from V and 3 from J; bases not matched to a gene: 9. Per the germline V gene, CDR1 is SGHRS and CDR2 is YFSETQ. The CDR3 spans 15 residues. The CDR3 here is CASNSGQGTDYGYTF. In nucleotides, the CDR3 is TGCGCCAGCAACTCAGGACAGGGGACCGACTATGGCTACACCTTC.

The V and J genes are TRBV4-2 and TRBJ1-6; D is undetermined. The CDR3 spans 12 residues. The germline CDR1 and CDR2 sequences are LGHNA and YNFKEQ. Trimming took 0 bases from V and 10 from J, leaving 4 bases between them. DNA for the CDR3: TGTGCCAGCAGCCAAGAACAGTCACCCCTCCACTTT. Residues: CASSQEQSPLHF.

V usage is TRBV29-1 and J usage is TRBJ2-2; D unresolved. The CDR3 extends over 16 amino acids. V was cut by 7 bases and J by 3 bases, with 21 bases left in between. The V gene's germline CDR1 is SQVTM and CDR2 ANQGSEA. The CDR3 coding sequence is TGCAGCGCTCTACCTGTGGGCCGGGCCTACACCGGGGAGCTGTTTTTT. Translation gives CSALPVGRAYTGELFF.

This clone has a handful of counts. J is TRBJ1-3 and V is TRBV11-2, with D possibly being TRBD1 (6 bases). CDR1 and CDR2 from the germline V gene are SGHAT and FQNNGV. V lost 1 base and J lost 2, with 15 bases in between. This CDR3 has 17 residues. The chain's CDR3 is CASSLGFRGAAGNTIYF. The CDR3 DNA is TGTGCCAGCAGCTTAGGGTTCAGGGGAGCTGCTGGAAACACCATATATTTT.

This rearrangement joins TRBV9 to TRBJ2-1, with D possibly matching TRBD1 (5 bases). The CDR3 is made up of 11 amino acids. Looked up from germline, CDR1 is SGDLS and CDR2 is YYNGEE. The ends were cut back, 5 bases at V and 9 bases at J, with 9 bases in the middle. The CDR3 sequence: CASSTQGEQFF. The CDR3 coding sequence is TGTGCCAGCAGTACCCAGGGTGAGCAGTTCTTC. The variable domain in full, completed from reference TRBV9 and TRBJ2-1, reads DSGVTQTPKHLITATGQRVTLRCSPRSGDLSVYWYQQSLDQGLQFLIQYYNGEERAKGNILERFSAQQFPDLHSELNLSSLELGDSALYFCASSTQGEQFFGPGTRLTVL.

This clone was observed a few times. V is TRBV5-6 and J is TRBJ2-1; a possible D gene is TRBD1 (5 bases). Germline CDR1 is SGHDT and CDR2 is YYEEEE. V lost 1 base and J lost 6, with 5 bases in between. This CDR3 is built from 12 residues. The CDR3 protein is CASSLQGNEQFF. The CDR3 DNA is TGTGCCAGCAGCTTGCAGGGCAATGAGCAGTTCTTC.

The DNA for the CDR3 is TGTGCCATCAGGCGGACAGGGGTAGAAGATACGCAGTATTTT. Translation gives CAIRRTGVEDTQYF. V and J are TRBV10-3 and TRBJ2-3; 9 bases line up with TRBD1. Trimming at V came to 6 bases and at J to 5 bases, leaving 6 bases not matched to a gene. The CDR3 covers 14 residues. Germline V gene data show CDR1 as ENHRY and CDR2 as SYGVKD.

The V gene is TRBV27, the J gene TRBJ2-5; D may be TRBD1 or TRBD2 (6 bases each). The CDR3 extends over 13 amino acids. Germline CDR1 is MNHEY and CDR2 is SMNVEV (reference sequence). V was trimmed by 5 bases and J by 5 bases, leaving 12 bases between them. Here the CDR3 reads CASSQGGSETQYF. CDR3 bases: TGTGCCAGCAGTCAAGGGGGGAGCGAGACCCAGTACTTC.

By sample share, this clone is medium-sized. The chain joins TRBV19 to TRBJ1-2; tentatively, D is TRBD1 (5 bases). Germline V gene data show CDR1 as LNHDA and CDR2 as SQIVND (reference sequence). Trimming cost V 5 bases and J 8 bases, with 15 bases left between them. This CDR3 comprises 13 residues. DNA for the CDR3: TGTGCCAGTAGTGTCGACAGTGCGTTCGGCTACACCTTC. This gives the protein CASSVDSAFGYTF.

The J gene is TRBJ2-5, the V gene TRBV15, with D possibly being TRBD1 or TRBD2 (5 bases each). Germline-derived CDR1 and CDR2 are LNHNV and YYDKDF (reference sequence). The CDR3 sequence is 19 residues long. The V end lost 0 bases, the J end lost 3 bases, and 23 bases lay between the germline ends. This CDR3 reads CATSRDLPPQAGWEETQYF. The CDR3, as DNA: TGTGCCACCAGCAGAGATCTTCCGCCACAGGCGGGTTGGGAAGAGACCCAGTACTTC.

This clone was seen repeatedly, ten times or more. J is TRBJ2-4 and V is TRBV20-1; no clear D. Germline V gene data show CDR1 as DFQATT and CDR2 as SNEGSKA (reference sequence). Trimming removed 1 base at V and 15 bases at J, with 13 bases between. CDR3 length: 11 residues. The CDR3 spells CSARGAQRLYF. The CDR3 DNA reads as TGCAGTGCTAGAGGTGCACAGAGATTGTACTTC.

The rearrangement joins TRBV28 to TRBJ2-7; D perhaps matches TRBD1 (6 bases). This CDR3 has 13 residues. Trimming stripped 7 bases from V and 6 bases from J, with 16 bases between. In germline, CDR1 is MDHEN, CDR2 SYDVKM. CDR3 sequence reads: CASITGSIGEQYF. CDR3 in DNA: TGTGCCAGCATTACAGGGTCAATAGGCGAGCAGTACTTC. Complete variable domain (other parts from reference TRBV28 and TRBJ2-7): DVKVTQSSRYLVKRTGEKVFLECVQDMDHENMFWYRQDPGLGLRLIYFSYDVKMKEKGDIPEGYSVSREKKERFSLILESASTNQTSMYLCASITGSIGEQYFGPGTRLTVT.

The J gene is TRBJ2-2, the V gene TRBV7-2; D might be TRBD1 (5 bases). V was shortened by 4 bases and J by 0 bases, with 9 bases between the two germline ends. CDR1 and CDR2 (germline): SGHTA, FQGNSA. The CDR3 runs 15 residues. In DNA form, the CDR3 reads TGTGCCAGCAGCTACCGGACACCGAACACCGGGGAGCTGTTTTTT. It is translated as CASSYRTPNTGELFF. Combining the CDR3 with reference TRBV7-2 and TRBJ2-2 gives the whole variable domain GAGVSQSPSNKVTEKGKDVELRCDPISGHTALYWYRQSLGQGLEFLIYFQGNSAPDKSGLPSDRFSAERTGGSVSTLTIQRTQQEDSAVYLCASSYRTPNTGELFFGEGSRLTVL.

This clone was seen more than once but under ten times. The rearrangement joins TRBV4-3 to TRBJ2-3; no definite D call. The CDR3 has 13 amino acids. Trimming shortened V by 4 bases and J by 3 bases, and 8 bases separated the two germline ends. The germline CDR1 and CDR2 sequences are LGHNA and YSLEER. CDR3 DNA sequence: TGCGCCAGCAGCCCAATGGGGACAGATACGCAGTATTTT. Its protein is CASSPMGTDTQYF.

The chain carries TRBV2 and TRBJ2-7; 8 bases align to TRBD1. Looked up from germline, CDR1 is SNHLY and CDR2 is FYNNEI. This CDR3 contains 16 residues. After removal of 5 bases from V and 1 base from J, the junction contained 10 bases not matched to a gene. This chain's CDR3 is CASSQRRGDRSYEQYF. The CDR3 nucleotides are TGTGCCAGCAGTCAAAGAAGGGGGGACAGGTCCTACGAGCAGTACTTC. The whole variable domain, filled in from reference TRBV2 and TRBJ2-7, reads EPEVTQTPSHQVTQMGQEVILRCVPISNHLYFYWYRQILGQKVEFLVSFYNNEISEKSEIFDDQFSVERPDGSNFTLKIRSTKLEDSAMYFCASSQRRGDRSYEQYFGPGTRLTVT.

This clone was found once. The chain couples TRBV4-1 to TRBJ2-2, with TRBD1 matching over 8 bases. The V gene end was trimmed by 4 bases and the J gene end by 0 bases; junction bases not matched to a gene: 4. CDR3 length equals 16 residues. Germline CDR1 and CDR2: MGHRA and YSYEKL. In DNA, the CDR3 is TGCGCCAGCAGCCCCCGGACAGGGACGAACACCGGGGAGCTGTTTTTT. Amino acid sequence: CASSPRTGTNTGELFF.

The chain has TRBV4-1 and TRBJ2-3, with TRBD2 as a possible D gene (7 bases). Trimming stripped 4 bases from V and 2 bases from J, with 13 bases between. In germline, CDR1 is MGHRA, CDR2 YSYEKL. The CDR3 is 15 residues long. This chain's CDR3 is CASSRQAGDTDTQYF. The CDR3 DNA reads as TGCGCCAGCAGCCGACAGGCGGGGGACACAGATACGCAGTATTTT.

This sequence joins TRBV19 and TRBJ2-1, with D tentatively TRBD1 (6 bases). V gave up 5 bases and J gave up 4 bases, with 12 bases separating them. CDR3 length: 14 residues. Germline V lookup: CDR1 LNHDA, CDR2 SQIVND (reference sequence). CDR3 DNA: TGTGCCAGTAGTTCGCGGACAGTATACAATGAGCAGTTCTTC. Its translation: CASSSRTVYNEQFF.